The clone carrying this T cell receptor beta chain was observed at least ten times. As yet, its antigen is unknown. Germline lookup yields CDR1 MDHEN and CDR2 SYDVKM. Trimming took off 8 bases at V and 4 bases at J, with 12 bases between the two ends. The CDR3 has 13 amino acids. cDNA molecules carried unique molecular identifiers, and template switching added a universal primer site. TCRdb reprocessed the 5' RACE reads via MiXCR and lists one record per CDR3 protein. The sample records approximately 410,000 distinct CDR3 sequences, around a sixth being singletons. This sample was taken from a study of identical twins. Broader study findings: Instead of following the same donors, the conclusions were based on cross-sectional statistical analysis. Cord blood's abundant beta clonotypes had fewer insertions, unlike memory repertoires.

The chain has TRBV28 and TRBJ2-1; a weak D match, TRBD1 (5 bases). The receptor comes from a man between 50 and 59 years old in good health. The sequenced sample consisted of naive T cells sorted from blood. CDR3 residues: CASCPPGYNEQFF. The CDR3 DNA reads TGTGCCAGCTGCCCTCCAGGGTACAATGAGCAGTTCTTC.